The clone carrying this T cell receptor (beta chain) has at least ten counts. What it binds is unknown. The data originate from a study of T cells in Graves' hyperthyroidism and ophthalmopathy. Study-level results: Patients with ophthalmopathy were separated from those with stable hyperthyroidism by a 13 V-J model.

Isolation of PBMCs was performed on 8.5 to 10 ml fresh peripheral blood. The CDR3 spans 13 residues. CDR1 and CDR2 from the germline V gene are SGHTA and FQGNSA. The V and J ends lost 1 base and 7 bases respectively, with 10 bases between them. Amplification of TCR beta CDR3 regions was performed using RNA transcripts as template. Using the HTBI primer set, a first-round RT-PCR was run on the TCR CDR3. Via MiXCR, TCRdb re-called the multiplex PCR reads, giving one row per CDR3 protein. The table lists roughly 350,000 distinct CDR3 sequences, around 13% of them singletons. This sequence joins TRBV7-2 and TRBJ1-2; no definite D call. This TCR derives from a woman aged 30 to 39 with Graves' ophthalmopathy. Material: blood. The CDR3 bases are TGTGCCAGCAGCTTAGTTTTGCCATCTGGCTACACCTTC. Translating gives CASSLVLPSGYTF.